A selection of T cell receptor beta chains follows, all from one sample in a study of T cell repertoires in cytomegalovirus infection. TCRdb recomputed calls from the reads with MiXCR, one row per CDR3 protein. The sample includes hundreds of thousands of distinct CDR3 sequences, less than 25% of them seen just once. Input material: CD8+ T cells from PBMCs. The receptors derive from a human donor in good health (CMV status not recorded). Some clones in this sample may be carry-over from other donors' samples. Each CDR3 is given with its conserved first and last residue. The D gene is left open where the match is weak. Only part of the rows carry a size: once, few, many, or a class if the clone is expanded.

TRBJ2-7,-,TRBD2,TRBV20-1,CSARDLSGGYEQYF,TGCAGTGCTAGAGATCTTAGCGGGGGTTACGAGCAGTACTTC
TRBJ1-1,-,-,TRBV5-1,CASSPFLAANTEAFF,TGCGCCAGCAGCCCTTTTTTGGCAGCGAACACTGAAGCTTTCTTT
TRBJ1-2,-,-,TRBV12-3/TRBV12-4,CASSRPGAKYGYTF,TGTGCCAGCAGTCGACCCGGGGCCAAATATGGCTACACCTTC
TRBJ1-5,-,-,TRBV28,CASKPRVTHQPQHF,TGTGCCAGCAAGCCCAGGGTGACACATCAGCCCCAGCATTTT
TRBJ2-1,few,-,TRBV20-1,CSARVGLSYNEQFF,TGCAGTGCTAGAGTTGGACTGTCCTACAATGAGCAGTTCTTC
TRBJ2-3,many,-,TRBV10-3,CAISESTPWDIPLSTDTQYF,TGTGCCATCAGTGAGTCGACCCCGTGGGACATTCCCCTTAGCACAGATACGCAGTATTTT
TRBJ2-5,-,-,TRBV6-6,CASNNYRVETQYF,TGTGCCAGCAATAATTACAGGGTAGAGACCCAGTACTTC
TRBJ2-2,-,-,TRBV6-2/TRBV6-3,CASSYSTVELFF,TGTGCCAGCAGTTACTCCACAGTGGAGCTGTTTTTT
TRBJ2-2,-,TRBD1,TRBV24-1,CATSDPTGAGELFF,TGTGCCACCAGTGATCCAACAGGGGCCGGGGAGCTGTTTTTT
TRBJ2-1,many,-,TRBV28,CASIEGAEQFF,TGTGCCAGCATTGAAGGGGCCGAGCAGTTCTTC
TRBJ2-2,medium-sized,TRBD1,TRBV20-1,CSAKDRESGELFF,TGCAGTGCTAAGGACAGGGAATCGGGGGAGCTGTTTTTT
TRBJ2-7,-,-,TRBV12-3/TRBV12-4,CASTLGHYEQYF,TGTGCCAGCACCTTAGGTCACTACGAGCAGTACTTC
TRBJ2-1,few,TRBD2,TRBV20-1,CSPEGAGGLF,TGCAGTCCCGAGGGCGCGGGGGGCCTCTTC
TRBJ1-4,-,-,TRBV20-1,CSARARDAGTTNEKLFF,TGCAGTGCTAGAGCCCGGGACGCAGGGACAACTAATGAAAAACTGTTTTTT
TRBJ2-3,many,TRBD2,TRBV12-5,CASVPTSGGYSTDTQYF,TGTGCTAGTGTTCCCACTAGCGGGGGGTATAGCACAGATACGCAGTATTTT
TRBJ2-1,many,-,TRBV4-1,CASSPTPIPNEQFF,TGCGCCAGCAGCCCCACGCCAATTCCAAATGAGCAGTTCTTC